These T cell receptor beta chains were read from a single sample in a study of blood T cell repertoires in COVID-19. Libraries were prepared by immunoSEQ multiplex PCR; TCRdb keeps only in-frame clonotypes and omits some of them. Among 60,000 to 80,000 clones, more than 70% were seen once, and the ten largest hold more than 7%. The sequenced material came from peripheral blood. These receptors were obtained from a man aged 50 to 60 with active COVID-19. The CDR3 runs from the conserved cysteine through the conserved F or W. The D gene is left open where the match is weak. Not every row has a clone size; where given, it reads once, few, many or a size class.

>TRBD1|TRBJ2-6|TRBV18|NA
TGTGCCAGCTCACCAGTGGGGGACAGCCTAGCTGGGGCCAACGTCCTGACTTTC
CASSPVGDSLAGANVLTF
>NA|TRBJ1-2|TRBV18|NA
TGTGCCAGCTCATATTCCCCTGACATGGTCGGAGGCTACACCTTC
CASSYSPDMVGGYTF
>TRBD2|TRBJ2-5|TRBV5-1|NA
TGCGCCAGCAGACCCGGGGGGGTGCAAGAGACCCAGTACTTC
CASRPGGVQETQYF
>TRBD1|TRBJ2-7|TRBV7-8|NA
TGTGCCAGCAGCTTCGGTCCCCGGGACAGTCCCTACGAGCAGTACTTC
CASSFGPRDSPYEQYF
>NA|TRBJ2-1|TRBV29-1|NA
TGCAGCGCCGATGACATGTACAATGAGCAGTTCTTC
CSADDMYNEQFF
>TRBD1|TRBJ1-6|TRBV3-1/TRBV3-2|NA
TGTGCCAGCAGCCAACTAACAGGGGGATTTAATTCACCCCTCCACTTT
CASSQLTGGFNSPLHF
>NA|TRBJ1-4|TRBV7-9|NA
TGTGCCAGCACCCCGGGGGGGGAAAAACTGTTTTTT
CASTPGGEKLFF
>TRBD1|TRBJ1-2|TRBV18|NA
TGTGCCAGCTCACCGGGCGCGGACAGGGCAGGCTACACCTTC
CASSPGADRAGYTF
>NA|TRBJ1-5|TRBV9|NA
TGTGCCAGCAGCGGCCGGGACATCTATCAGCCCCAGCATTTT
CASSGRDIYQPQHF
>NA|TRBJ1-1|TRBV2|NA
TGTGCCAGCGAACGGGGGGGTAACACTGAAGCTTTCTTT
CASERGGNTEAFF
>TRBD2|TRBJ2-6|TRBV25-1|NA
TGTGCCAGCAGTGAAACTAGGACTAGGGTATATGGGGCCAACGTCCTGACTTTC
CASSETRTRVYGANVLTF
>NA|TRBJ1-6|TRBV6-5|NA
TGTGCCAGCAGCGACACCTGGGACATAAGTTCACCCCTCCACTTT
CASSDTWDISSPLHF
>TRBD2|TRBJ2-2|TRBV24-1|NA
TGTGCCACCAGGGGGGGGAGATCCGGGGAGCTGTTTTTT
CATRGGRSGELFF
>TRBD1|TRBJ2-1|TRBV7-9|NA
TGTGCCAGCAGCCAAGACAGGGTGGCGAATGAGCAGTTCTTC
CASSQDRVANEQFF
>TRBD2|TRBJ2-7|TRBV9|once
TGTGCCAGCAGCGTGACAGCGGGAGCGCCCTACGAGCAGTACTTC
CASSVTAGAPYEQYF
>NA|TRBJ1-4|TRBV11-2|NA
TGTGCCAGCAGGACCCTTGGGGGGTTAGGAGAAAAACTGTTTTTT
CASRTLGGLGEKLFF
>NA|TRBJ1-6|TRBV5-1|NA
TGCGCCAGCAGCCAGACGCAGGGCCTCGGATATAATTCACCCCTCCACTTT
CASSQTQGLGYNSPLHF
>NA|TRBJ1-1|TRBV3-1/TRBV3-2|once
TGTGCCAGCAGCCCGGAGCCAGGGGAAAACACTGAAGCTTTCTTT
CASSPEPGENTEAFF
>NA|TRBJ1-2|TRBV9|NA
TGTGCCAGCAGCGTAGCTGGGGCAGACACCTATGGCTACACCTTC
CASSVAGADTYGYTF
>NA|TRBJ1-3|TRBV7-2|few
TGTGCCAGCAGGAGCCCCCCCTCTGGAAACACCATATATTTT
CASRSPPSGNTIYF
>TRBD1|TRBJ1-1|TRBV18|NA
TGTGCCAGCTCACCTAGACAGGGAGAGTTTGGTGAAGCTTTCTTT
CASSPRQGEFGEAFF
>TRBD1|TRBJ1-2|TRBV6-6|NA
TGTGCCAGCAGTTACTCGACAGGGAGAAGTGGCTACACCTTC
CASSYSTGRSGYTF
>TRBD1|TRBJ2-3|TRBV3-1/TRBV3-2|many
TGTGCCAGCAGCCAAGCTTCGACAGGGTCCCCCACAGATACGCAGTATTTT
CASSQASTGSPTDTQYF
>NA|TRBJ2-1|TRBV2|NA
TGTGCCAGCGATGGGGGCGGGCAGTTCTTC
CASDGGGQFF
>NA|TRBJ1-2|TRBV5-6|NA
TGTGCCAGCAGCCCCGGTTCACCCTACACCTTC
CASSPGSPYTF
>TRBD1|TRBJ2-2|TRBV13|NA
TGTGCCAGCAGTCCGGGACAGGGAATCGGGGAGCTGTTTTTT
CASSPGQGIGELFF
>TRBD1|TRBJ1-4|TRBV29-1|NA
TGCAGCGTTCGAACCCCGGGACAGGGGAATGAAAAACTGTTTTTT
CSVRTPGQGNEKLFF
>TRBD2|TRBJ2-5|TRBV14|NA
TGTGCCAGCAGCCCCACCGGGGGGGGGTCCCAAGAGACCCAGTACTTC
CASSPTGGGSQETQYF
>TRBD2|TRBJ2-3|TRBV14|NA
TGTGCCAGCAGCCAAGATCTTGCGGGAGGTAGAGATACGCAGTATTTT
CASSQDLAGGRDTQYF
>TRBD1|TRBJ2-5|TRBV5-4|NA
TGTGCCAGCAGCTTGGGGGGTGACAGGGTAGGTCAAGAGACCCAGTACTTC
CASSLGGDRVGQETQYF
>NA|TRBJ2-1|TRBV5-6|NA
TGTGCCAGCAGCTTCGAGGTAGAGCAGTTCTTC
CASSFEVEQFF
>NA|TRBJ2-1|TRBV6-4|few
TGTGCCAGCAGCCTCGGTCGCGGCCCCACGAATGAGCAGTTCTTC
CASSLGRGPTNEQFF
>TRBD1|TRBJ2-7|TRBV7-9|NA
TGTGCCAGCAGCTTTGGACAGGGTGCGCAGTACTTC
CASSFGQGAQYF
>NA|TRBJ1-3|TRBV27|few
TGTGCCAGCAGCGATGGAGGCTCTGGAAACACCATATATTTT
CASSDGGSGNTIYF
>NA|TRBJ1-2|TRBV7-9|NA
TGTGCCAGCAGCTCCACTTCTTATGGCTACACCTTC
CASSSTSYGYTF
>NA|TRBJ2-3|TRBV24-1|NA
TGTGCCACCTCCAGGGGCAGGGGCACAGATACGCAGTATTTT
CATSRGRGTDTQYF
>NA|TRBJ1-6|TRBV6-5|NA
TGTGCCAGCTCCGAGGGGAGGATTAATTCACCCCTCCACTTT
CASSEGRINSPLHF
>NA|TRBJ2-5|TRBV4-1|NA
TGCGCCAGCAGCCCCCCGGTCCAAGAGACCCAGTACTTC
CASSPPVQETQYF
>NA|TRBJ2-7|TRBV5-1|NA
TGCGCCAGCAGCGTGGGGCCCCACGAGCAGTACTTC
CASSVGPHEQYF
>TRBD2|TRBJ2-1|TRBV4-2|NA
TGTGCCAGCAGCCAATACGTGAGCGGGGGGACCTACAATGAGCAGTTCTTC
CASSQYVSGGTYNEQFF
>TRBD1|TRBJ2-7|TRBV18|once
TGTGCCAGCTCACCCGGGACAGAGTCCTACGAGCAGTACTTC
CASSPGTESYEQYF
>TRBD1|TRBJ2-5|TRBV3-1/TRBV3-2|NA
TGTGCCAGCAGCCAGGCTCTGCCGAGGACAGGGAAAGAGACCCAGTACTTC
CASSQALPRTGKETQYF